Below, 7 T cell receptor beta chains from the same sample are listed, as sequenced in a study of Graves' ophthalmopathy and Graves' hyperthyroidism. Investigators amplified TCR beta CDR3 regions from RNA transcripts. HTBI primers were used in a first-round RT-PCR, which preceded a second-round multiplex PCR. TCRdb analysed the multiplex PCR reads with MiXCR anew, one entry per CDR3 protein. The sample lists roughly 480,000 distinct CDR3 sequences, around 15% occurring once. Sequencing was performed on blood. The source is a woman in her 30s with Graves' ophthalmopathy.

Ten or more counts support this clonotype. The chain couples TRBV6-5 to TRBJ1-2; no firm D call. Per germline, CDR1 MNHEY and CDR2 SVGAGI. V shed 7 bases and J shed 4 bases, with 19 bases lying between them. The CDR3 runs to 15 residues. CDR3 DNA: TGTGCCAGCAACCAGTATCGGGATTACCTCTATGGCTACACCTTC. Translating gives CASNQYRDYLYGYTF.

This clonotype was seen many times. CDR3 region: CASSYSEGSEQYF. The CDR3 region has the DNA TGTGCCAGCAGTTACTCAGAGGGTTCCGAGCAGTACTTC. The V gene is TRBV6-5, the J gene TRBJ2-7, with a weak D call TRBD2 (5 bases). Trimming removed 0 bases at V and 6 bases at J, with 9 bases between. In germline, CDR1 is MNHEY, CDR2 SVGAGI. The CDR3 covers 13 residues.

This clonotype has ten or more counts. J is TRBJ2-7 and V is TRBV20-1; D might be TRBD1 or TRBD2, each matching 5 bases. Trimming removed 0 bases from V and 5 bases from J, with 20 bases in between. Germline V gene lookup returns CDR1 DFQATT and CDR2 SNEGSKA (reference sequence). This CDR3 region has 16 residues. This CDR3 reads CSARDLGSAQGDEQYF. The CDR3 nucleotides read TGCAGTGCTAGAGATCTCGGTAGCGCTCAAGGGGACGAGCAGTACTTC.

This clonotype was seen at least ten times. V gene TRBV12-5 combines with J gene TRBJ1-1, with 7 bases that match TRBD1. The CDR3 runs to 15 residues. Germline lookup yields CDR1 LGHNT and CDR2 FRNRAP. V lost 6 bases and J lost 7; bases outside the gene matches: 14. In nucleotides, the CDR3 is TGTGCTAGTGGCCCTACCCCCGCAGGGGGAATTGAAGCTTTCTTT. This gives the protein CASGPTPAGGIEAFF.

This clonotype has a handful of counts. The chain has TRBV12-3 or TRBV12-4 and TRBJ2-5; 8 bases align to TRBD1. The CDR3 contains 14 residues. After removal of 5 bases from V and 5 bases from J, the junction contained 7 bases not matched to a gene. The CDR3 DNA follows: TGTGCCAGCAGTCGACAGGGGCTGTGGGAGACCCAGTACTTC. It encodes CASSRQGLWETQYF.

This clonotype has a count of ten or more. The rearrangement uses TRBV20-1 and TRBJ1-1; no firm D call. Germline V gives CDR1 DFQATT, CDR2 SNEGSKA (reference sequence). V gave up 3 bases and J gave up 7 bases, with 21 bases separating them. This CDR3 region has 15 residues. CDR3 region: CSASQPGRYTLEAFF. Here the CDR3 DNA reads TGCAGTGCTAGCCAACCGGGCCGATATACTCTTGAAGCTTTCTTT.

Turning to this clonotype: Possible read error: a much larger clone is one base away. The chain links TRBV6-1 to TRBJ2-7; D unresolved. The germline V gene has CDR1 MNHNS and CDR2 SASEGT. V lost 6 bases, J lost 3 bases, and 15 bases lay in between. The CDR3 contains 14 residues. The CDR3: CASRPPRTVYEQYV. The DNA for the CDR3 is TGTGCCAGCAGACCCCCCCGGACGGTCTACGAGCAGTACGTC.